One and the same sample provided the 26 T cell receptor beta chains below, sequenced in a study of identifying expanded T cells in peripheral blood (dated by TCRdb to about 2019). The library was generated by the immunoSEQ multiplex PCR assay. Drawn from immuneACCESS, this table holds only the in-frame rearrangements with V and J called that TCRdb kept. Clones are partly lost; checked studies trace under half to an unresolved V gene and leave the rest unexplained. The sample table holds some 72,000 clones, of which under 90% were seen once. Clones ranked in the top ten supply 2.5% to 3.5% of the sample. Sequencing was carried out using blood. The receptor source for this set is a person aged 18 to 69 in good health.

The chain uses TRBV29-1 and TRBJ2-3; D is perhaps TRBD1 or TRBD2 (6 bases each). The CDR3 loop spans 13 amino acids. V lost 5 bases and J lost 2, with 11 bases in between. The germline V gene has CDR1 SQVTM and CDR2 ANQGSEA. In DNA, the CDR3 is TGCAGCGTTCCGAGGGGGGCCACAGATACGCAGTATTTT. Residues: CSVPRGATDTQYF.

The chain is built from TRBV29-1 and TRBJ2-1; D might be TRBD2 (5 bases). The CDR3 covers 14 residues. V was trimmed by 1 base and J by 10 bases, leaving 17 bases between them. Germline V lookup: CDR1 SQVTM, CDR2 ANQGSEA. The CDR3 loop reads CSVEVGSGGGEQFF. In nucleotides, the CDR3 is TGCAGCGTTGAAGTAGGTTCGGGCGGCGGGGAGCAGTTCTTC.

This clone was seen only once. CDR3 nucleotide sequence: TGCAGCGTTGACGCAGGGTTGTTAGTATATGGCTACACCTTC. The encoded protein is CSVDAGLLVYGYTF. V is TRBV29-1 and J is TRBJ1-2, with a possible D match to TRBD1 (5 bases). The CDR3 length is 14 residues. Germline-derived CDR1 and CDR2 are SQVTM and ANQGSEA. V lost 3 bases to trimming and J lost 5 bases, with 16 bases between them.

This chain uses TRBV10-3 with TRBJ2-2, with 8 nucleotides matching TRBD1. V trimming: 4 bases; J trimming: 7 bases; junction bases outside the gene matches: 14. Germline V CDR1 and CDR2: ENHRY, SYGVKD. The CDR3 length is 17 residues. This chain's CDR3 is CAISGQGAYAPGGELFF. CDR3 DNA: TGTGCCATCAGTGGGCAGGGGGCATACGCGCCCGGCGGGGAGCTGTTTTTT.

The V gene is TRBV9, the J gene TRBJ2-5; 8 bases agree with TRBD1. This CDR3 spans 15 amino acids. J lost 4 bases, V lost 3 bases, and 8 bases had no gene match. From germline, CDR1 is SGDLS and CDR2 YYNGEE. CDR3 nucleotides: TGTGCCAGCAGCGCGACAGGGGTAGTGGGAGAGACCCAGTACTTC. Amino acid sequence: CASSATGVVGETQYF. Using reference TRBV9 and TRBJ2-5 for the parts outside the CDR3, the full variable domain is DSGVTQTPKHLITATGQRVTLRCSPRSGDLSVYWYQQSLDQGLQFLIQYYNGEERAKGNILERFSAQQFPDLHSELNLSSLELGDSALYFCASSATGVVGETQYFGPGTRLLVL.

This chain uses TRBV6-1 with TRBJ2-7; 9 nucleotides align to TRBD1. There are 14 residues in the CDR3. Per germline, CDR1 MNHNS and CDR2 SASEGT. The V gene end was trimmed by 6 bases and the J gene end by 4 bases; junction bases not matched to a gene: 7. The CDR3 here is CASRTSGTGYEQYF. The CDR3 DNA is TGTGCCAGCAGGACATCCGGGACAGGGTACGAGCAGTACTTC.

This clone was seen a few times. V gene TRBV28 combines with J gene TRBJ2-2; the match to TRBD2 covers 10 bases. Germline V gene data show CDR1 as MDHEN and CDR2 as SYDVKM. The J segment lost 6 bases and the V segment lost 2 bases, leaving 3 bases of the junction unmatched. This CDR3 contains 15 residues. The CDR3 nucleotides read TGTGCCAGCAGTTTACTAGCGGGGGCCCCCGGGGAGCTGTTTTTT. Its translation is CASSLLAGAPGELFF.

This chain links TRBV18 with TRBJ1-2; D call uncertain. CDR1 is KGHSH and CDR2 is LQKENI in the germline V gene. The CDR3 length is 13 residues. V was shortened by 1 base and J by 9 bases, with 12 bases between the two germline ends. The CDR3 DNA follows: TGTGCCAGCTCACCACTCGAGGTTTCCAGCTACACCTTC. This encodes CASSPLEVSSYTF.

The genes are TRBV9 and TRBJ2-1; the match to TRBD2 covers 9 bases. Per the germline V gene, CDR1 is SGDLS and CDR2 is YYNGEE. Unmatched junction bases numbered 11, after V lost 2 bases and J lost 8 bases. This CDR3 contains 16 residues. The CDR3 loop is CASSVLAGGPFDEQFF. The CDR3 DNA is TGTGCCAGCAGCGTGCTCGCGGGAGGGCCATTCGATGAGCAGTTCTTC.

The genes are TRBV7-6 and TRBJ2-3; tentative D call: TRBD2 (6 bases). Germline CDR1 and CDR2: SGHVS and FNYEAQ. The CDR3 length is 15 residues. V lost 5 bases, J lost 1 base, and 13 bases lay in between. For the CDR3, the DNA is TGTGCCAGCAGCCGGTTGGGGACTGGCACAGATACGCAGTATTTT. Residues: CASSRLGTGTDTQYF.

This chain's CDR3 is CASSPPAVNTGELFF. In nucleotides, the CDR3 is TGTGCCAGCTCACCACCCGCGGTGAACACCGGGGAGCTGTTTTTT. This chain joins TRBV18 and TRBJ2-2; D ambiguous. CDR1 and CDR2 (germline): KGHSH, LQKENI. The CDR3 has 15 residues. The V and J ends lost 0 bases and 1 base respectively, with 6 bases between them.

The chain uses TRBV5-1 and TRBJ2-2; possible D gene TRBD1, 6 bases. The CDR3 sequence is 15 residues long. Trimming removed 4 bases at V and 5 bases at J, with 15 bases between. The V gene's germline CDR1 is SGHRS and CDR2 YFSETQ. The CDR3 coding sequence is TGCGCCAGCAGCGTCAACAGGGCCGGGACCGGGGAGCTGTTTTTT. This translates into CASSVNRAGTGELFF.

CDR3 loop: CAWRETSPDNEQFF. The DNA of the CDR3 is TGTGCCTGGAGGGAGACTAGCCCCGACAATGAGCAGTTCTTC. The V and J genes are TRBV30 and TRBJ2-1, with 7 bases that match TRBD2. The CDR3 is 14 residues long. Germline CDR1 GTSNPN, CDR2 SVGIG (reference sequence). Germline trimming cut 3 bases from V and 5 bases from J; bases unmatched to any gene: 7.

The chain uses TRBV4-1 and TRBJ2-1; 7 positions agree with TRBD2. In germline, CDR1 is MGHRA, CDR2 YSYEKL. V trimming: 3 bases; J trimming: 7 bases; junction bases outside the gene matches: 9. This CDR3 has 15 residues. The CDR3 bases are TGCGCCAGCAGCCAGAAGAGGGCGGGAGTAAATGAGCAGTTCTTC. Its protein product is CASSQKRAGVNEQFF.

Here the CDR3 DNA reads TGTGCCAGCAGCTTAGACAGGGTGGCCGGGGAGCTGTTTTTT. Protein product: CASSLDRVAGELFF. V usage is TRBV7-8 and J usage is TRBJ2-2, with a possible D match to TRBD1 (6 bases). V was cut by 1 base and J by 6 bases, with 9 bases left in between. The CDR3 runs to 14 residues. The V gene's germline CDR1 is SGHVS and CDR2 FQNEAQ.

The chain employs TRBV15 and TRBJ2-7, with TRBD1 matching over 8 bases. This CDR3 is built from 16 residues. The germline gives CDR1 LNHNV, CDR2 YYDKDF (reference sequence). V lost 0 bases, J lost 1 base, and 5 bases stayed unmatched. The CDR3 sequence: CATSRDGDRPSYEQYF. CDR3 in DNA: TGTGCCACCAGCAGAGATGGGGACAGGCCGTCCTACGAGCAGTACTTC.

The chain joins TRBV2 to TRBJ2-2; TRBD2 aligns across 8 bases. The germline V gene encodes CDR1 SNHLY and CDR2 FYNNEI. The CDR3 has 15 amino acids. After removal of 2 bases from V and 6 bases from J, the junction contained 5 bases not matched to a gene. CDR3 nucleotide sequence: TGTGCCAGCAGTGAAATCCGGGGGGGGTCCGGGGAGCTGTTTTTT. Protein: CASSEIRGGSGELFF. The whole variable domain, remainder taken from reference TRBV2 and TRBJ2-2, is EPEVTQTPSHQVTQMGQEVILRCVPISNHLYFYWYRQILGQKVEFLVSFYNNEISEKSEIFDDQFSVERPDGSNFTLKIRSTKLEDSAMYFCASSEIRGGSGELFFGEGSRLTVL.

The chain joins TRBV27 to TRBJ2-2; D is perhaps TRBD1 or TRBD2 (5 bases each). From germline, CDR1 is MNHEY and CDR2 SMNVEV (reference sequence). This CDR3 has 16 amino acids. The V and J ends lost 5 bases and 5 bases respectively, with 18 bases between them. CDR3 protein: CASSLLGPPRTGELFF. In nucleotides, the CDR3 is TGTGCCAGCAGTCTTTTGGGACCCCCGAGGACCGGGGAGCTGTTTTTT.

The genes are TRBV19 and TRBJ1-1, with TRBD1 identical over 7 bases. The J segment lost 4 bases and the V segment lost 4 bases, leaving 6 bases of the junction unmatched. The CDR3 is made up of 14 amino acids. Germline CDR1 and CDR2: LNHDA and SQIVND (reference sequence). Written as DNA, the CDR3 is TGTGCCAGTAGTAGTTCGGCAGGGGGCACTGAAGCTTTCTTT. Translating it yields CASSSSAGGTEAFF. The full variable domain, rest sourced from reference TRBV19 and TRBJ1-1, is DGGITQSPKYLFRKEGQNVTLSCEQNLNHDAMYWYRQDPGQGLRLIYYSQIVNDFQKGDIAEGYSVSREKKESFPLTVTSAQKNPTAFYLCASSSSAGGTEAFFGQGTRLTVV.

V usage is TRBV19 and J usage is TRBJ1-5; the match to TRBD1 covers 7 bases. Trimming took 4 bases from V and 0 from J; bases not matched to a gene: 6. The CDR3 length is 16 residues. The germline CDR1 and CDR2 sequences are LNHDA and SQIVND (reference sequence). CDR3 nucleotide sequence: TGTGCCAGTAGTACTGACAGGGATATTAGCAATCAGCCCCAGCATTTT. This sequence encodes CASSTDRDISNQPQHF.

The J gene is TRBJ2-2, the V gene TRBV11-3; D is unresolved. CDR1 and CDR2 from the germline V gene are SGHNT and YENEEA. V lost 0 bases and J lost 7, with 6 bases in between. The CDR3 contains 13 residues. CDR3: CASSLDQVGELFF. In DNA, the CDR3 is TGTGCCAGCAGCTTAGATCAGGTCGGGGAGCTGTTTTTT.

This clone was seen only a few times. This chain connects TRBV6-6 to TRBJ1-2; no reliable D call. Germline CDR1 reads MNHNY; CDR2 reads SVGAGI (reference sequence). The V and J ends lost 7 bases and 3 bases respectively, with 18 bases between them. This CDR3 is 15 amino acids long. The CDR3 DNA reads as TGTGCCAGCATCTCAACCGATGCGACGGACTATGGCTACACCTTC. Its translation: CASISTDATDYGYTF.

This chain uses TRBV21-1 with TRBJ2-5; whether TRBD1, the table's D call, matches the DNA was not checked. TRBV21-1 is a listed pseudogene. This CDR3 has 16 residues. The CDR3 DNA follows: TGTGCCAGCAGCAAAGATGGGCAGGGGGCCCGAGAGACCCAGTACTTC. Translation gives CASSKDGQGARETQYF.

In its sample, this clone was seen once. This sequence joins TRBV7-3 and TRBJ2-1; 11 bases are a match to TRBD2. The ends lost 0 bases at V and 9 bases at J; junction bases unmatched: 4. The CDR3 covers 15 residues. Germline V gene sequence: CDR1 SGHTA, CDR2 FQGTGA. The CDR3 bases are TGTGCCAGCAGCTTAACCGCACTAGCGGGAGTTGAGCAGTTCTTC. The encoded protein is CASSLTALAGVEQFF. Full variable domain (remainder filled in from reference TRBV7-3 and TRBJ2-1): GAGVSQTPSNKVTEKGKYVELRCDPISGHTALYWYRQSLGQGPEFLIYFQGTGAADDSGLPNDRFFAVRPEGSVSTLKIQRTERGDSAVYLCASSLTALAGVEQFFGPGTRLTVL.

This clone was seen only once. This chain links TRBV2 with TRBJ1-4; tentatively, D is TRBD1 (5 bases). Trimming took off 6 bases at V and 7 bases at J, with 9 bases between the two ends. The CDR3 is made up of 12 amino acids. Germline V gene data show CDR1 as SNHLY and CDR2 as FYNNEI. The CDR3 DNA sequence: TGTGCCAGCAGGAGAGACAGTGAAAAACTGTTTTTT. As protein: CASRRDSEKLFF.

The CDR3 protein is CAISLAGDGDTQYF. Written as DNA, the CDR3 is TGTGCCATCAGCTTAGCGGGAGACGGTGATACGCAGTATTTT. The rearrangement uses TRBV10-3 and TRBJ2-3; 9 nucleotides line up with TRBD2. The CDR3 contains 14 residues. V lost 6 bases and J lost 6; bases outside the gene matches: 7. Germline V gives CDR1 ENHRY, CDR2 SYGVKD.